The 31 T cell receptor beta chains reported below all come from one sample, sequenced in a study of T-cell reconstitution after alpha-beta-depleted transplantation in children. The authors prepared the TCRbeta library with unique molecular identifiers. TCRdb re-called the PCR reads through MiXCR, storing one row per CDR3 protein. The sample includes around 490,000 distinct CDR3 sequences, 9.5% to 12% of them seen just once. The material sequenced was PBMCs, mostly from graft donor cells, taken 180 days after TCRalphabeta/CD19-depleted stem cell transplant. Receptor source: a female patient aged 2-9 years who had a stem cell transplant for aplastic anemia, so the T cells may come from the graft donor.

The chain carries TRBV4-3 and TRBJ1-3; D gene uncertain. The CDR3 length is 15 residues. The ends were cut back, 1 base at V and 0 bases at J, with 7 bases in the middle. CDR1 is LGHNA and CDR2 is YSLEER in the germline V gene. CDR3 in amino acids: CASSQGISSGNTIYF. Here the CDR3 DNA reads TGCGCCAGCAGCCAAGGTATCTCCTCTGGAAACACCATATATTTT.

This chain joins TRBV30 and TRBJ2-7; 12 bases align to TRBD2. CDR1 and CDR2 (germline): GTSNPN, SVGIG (reference sequence). The V segment lost 3 bases and the J segment 5 bases; nucleotides outside the gene matches: 11. This CDR3 is 16 amino acids long. DNA of the CDR3: TGTGCCTGGAGCCTAGCGGGAGGGCCGTCGGTCCACGAGCAGTACTTC. Protein: CAWSLAGGPSVHEQYF.

In its sample, this clonotype was seen many times. V usage is TRBV29-1 and J usage is TRBJ2-4; D is ambiguous. Trimming removed 7 bases at V and 0 bases at J, with 10 bases between. CDR1 and CDR2 (germline): SQVTM, ANQGSEA. This CDR3 is 13 amino acids long. This CDR3 reads CSGVDLAKNIQYF. The CDR3 DNA reads as TGCAGCGGGGTGGACCTAGCCAAAAACATTCAGTACTTC. Filled out from reference TRBV29-1 and TRBJ2-4, the complete variable domain reads SAVISQKPSRDICQRGTSLTIQCQVDSQVTMMFWYRQQPGQSLTLIATANQGSEATYESGFVIDKFPISRPNLTFSTLTVSNMSPEDSSIYLCSGVDLAKNIQYFGAGTRLSVL.

V usage is TRBV29-1 and J usage is TRBJ1-4; D is uncertain. The CDR3 contains 10 residues. CDR1 is SQVTM and CDR2 is ANQGSEA in the germline V gene. The germline V and J ends were trimmed by 7 bases and 10 bases, with 10 bases remaining between them. In DNA form, the CDR3 reads TGCAGCGCCTTTAAGGGAAAACTGTTTTTT. Translated, it gives CSAFKGKLFF. The variable domain in full, completed from reference TRBV29-1 and TRBJ1-4, reads SAVISQKPSRDICQRGTSLTIQCQVDSQVTMMFWYRQQPGQSLTLIATANQGSEATYESGFVIDKFPISRPNLTFSTLTVSNMSPEDSSIYLCSAFKGKLFFGSGTQLSVL.

The rearrangement links TRBV4-1 to TRBJ1-6; D gene unclear. Trimming removed 0 bases from V and 6 bases from J, with 12 bases in between. Germline loops: CDR1 MGHRA, CDR2 YSYEKL. The CDR3 length is 16 residues. The chain's CDR3 is CASSQEAGRFNSPLHF. Here the CDR3 DNA reads TGCGCCAGCAGCCAAGAGGCAGGCCGCTTTAATTCACCCCTCCACTTT.

This clonotype was found a few times. V gene TRBV20-1 combines with J gene TRBJ2-5; the D is unclear. CDR3 length: 13 amino acids. Germline CDR1 DFQATT, CDR2 SNEGSKA (reference sequence). Trimming cost V 0 bases and J 9 bases, with 14 bases left between them. The CDR3 bases are TGCAGTGCTAGAGAGATAGCCCCTACGGCCCAGTACTTC. The encoded protein is CSAREIAPTAQYF.

This clonotype has ten or more counts. The V and J genes are TRBV11-3 and TRBJ1-1, with unresolved D. This CDR3 has 12 residues. The V and J ends lost 0 bases and 7 bases respectively, with 6 bases between them. The germline V gene has CDR1 SGHNT and CDR2 YENEEA. This CDR3 is CASSLELGEAFF. The DNA of the CDR3 is TGTGCCAGCAGCTTAGAGCTGGGTGAAGCTTTCTTT.

This clonotype was seen a handful of times. J is TRBJ2-1 and V is TRBV9, with 7 nucleotides matching TRBD2. The CDR3 covers 15 residues. With 1 base clipped from V and 0 bases from J, the junction kept 1 base outside the gene matches. Germline CDR1 is SGDLS and CDR2 is YYNGEE. CDR3 residues: CASSVRGSSYNEQFF. Here the CDR3 DNA reads TGTGCCAGCAGCGTACGCGGGAGCTCCTACAATGAGCAGTTCTTC.

This clonotype showed up many times. The chain couples TRBV5-1 to TRBJ2-3; TRBD2 agrees at 7 bases. Germline loops: CDR1 SGHRS, CDR2 YFSETQ. Trimming removed 4 bases from V and 1 base from J; junction bases left unmatched: 6. The CDR3 length is 15 residues. In nucleotides, the CDR3 is TGCGCCAGCAGCCCGAGCGGGGCCCGCACAGATACGCAGTATTTT. This encodes CASSPSGARTDTQYF. Full variable domain (remainder filled in from reference TRBV5-1 and TRBJ2-3): KAGVTQTPRYLIKTRGQQVTLSCSPISGHRSVSWYQQTPGQGLQFLFEYFSETQRNKGNFPGRFSGRQFSNSRSEMNVSTLELGDSALYLCASSPSGARTDTQYFGPGTRLTVL.

This clonotype was detected only a few times. The V and J genes are TRBV12-3 or TRBV12-4 and TRBJ1-2; the match to TRBD1 covers 9 bases. The CDR3 has 16 amino acids. V lost 6 bases to trimming and J lost 5 bases; unmatched junction nucleotides: 13. CDR3 protein: CASSLGQGRQWYGYTF. CDR3 sequence (DNA): TGTGCCAGCAGCCTGGGACAGGGAAGACAGTGGTATGGCTACACCTTC.

This rearrangement joins TRBV7-2 to TRBJ2-7; D might be TRBD1 or TRBD2, each matching 5 bases. Trimming pared 5 bases from V and 10 bases from J, leaving 12 bases between. There are 11 residues in the CDR3. Looked up from germline, CDR1 is SGHTA and CDR2 is FQGNSA. CDR3 coding DNA: TGTGCCAGCAGCGCGAGGGGTGACCAGTACTTC. Its protein product is CASSARGDQYF.

This clonotype was detected a few times. The chain recombines TRBV28 with TRBJ1-1; D uncertain. V gave up 2 bases and J gave up 5 bases, with 9 bases separating them. The length of the CDR3 is 13 residues. Germline-derived CDR1 and CDR2 are MDHEN and SYDVKM. The CDR3 bases are TGTGCCAGCAGTTTACCCCTGCCGACTGAAGCTTTCTTT. Amino acid sequence: CASSLPLPTEAFF.

This clonotype appeared many times. The chain joins TRBV28 to TRBJ2-3; 10 nucleotides align to TRBD2. The CDR3 length is 15 residues. The V gene end was trimmed by 3 bases and the J gene end by 3 bases; junction bases not matched to a gene: 3. Germline CDR1 MDHEN, CDR2 SYDVKM. This CDR3 is CASSFLAGETDTQYF. In nucleotides, the CDR3 is TGTGCCAGCAGTTTCCTAGCGGGAGAGACAGATACGCAGTATTTT.

CDR3 sequence: CASSYSSPGGSGANVLTF. The CDR3 nucleotides read TGTGCCAGCAGTTACTCTTCCCCCGGGGGCTCTGGGGCCAACGTCCTGACTTTC. V gene TRBV6-5 combines with J gene TRBJ2-6; weak D call: TRBD2 (6 bases). V was clipped by 0 bases and J by 0 bases, with 12 bases between them. From germline, CDR1 is MNHEY and CDR2 SVGAGI. The CDR3 extends over 18 amino acids.

This clonotype was seen a handful of times. The chain combines TRBV5-6 with TRBJ2-3, with 11 bases fitting TRBD2. The ends lost 0 bases at V and 0 bases at J; junction bases unmatched: 15. The length of the CDR3 is 21 residues. Germline V CDR1 and CDR2: SGHDT, YYEEEE. CDR3 bases: TGTGCCAGCAGCTTGGTCGCTAGCGGGGGGCCATTCCCCGAGAGCACAGATACGCAGTATTTT. The encoded protein is CASSLVASGGPFPESTDTQYF.

The DNA of the CDR3 is TGTGCCAGCGAGAGCACAGATACGCAGTATTTT. Translated: CASESTDTQYF. This chain uses TRBV28 with TRBJ2-3; no reliable D call. Trimming shortened V by 8 bases and J by 0 bases, and 3 bases separated the two germline ends. From germline, CDR1 is MDHEN and CDR2 SYDVKM. The CDR3 length is 11 residues.

The chain has TRBV5-1 and TRBJ2-7; 7 nucleotides align to TRBD1. Germline lookup yields CDR1 SGHRS and CDR2 YFSETQ. The V gene end was trimmed by 5 bases and the J gene end by 2 bases; junction bases not matched to a gene: 10. The CDR3 length is 15 residues. Here the CDR3 DNA reads TGCGCCAGCAGTTTAAGACAGGGACGGGCCTACGAGCAGTACTTC. This codes for CASSLRQGRAYEQYF.

This clonotype was counted a few times. The CDR3 spells CASSYRRASGSITDTQYF. The CDR3 DNA follows: TGTGCCAGCAGTTACAGGCGGGCTAGCGGGAGCATCACAGATACGCAGTATTTT. The chain joins TRBV6-2 or TRBV6-3 to TRBJ2-3; the match to TRBD2 covers 10 bases. The V gene end was trimmed by 2 bases and the J gene end by 2 bases; junction bases not matched to a gene: 10. Germline V gene lookup returns CDR1 MNHEY and CDR2 SVGEGT. This CDR3 spans 18 amino acids.

The V gene is TRBV27, the J gene TRBJ2-7, with 7 nucleotides matching TRBD2. Trimming at V came to 6 bases and at J to 2 bases, leaving 10 bases not matched to a gene. The germline gives CDR1 MNHEY, CDR2 SMNVEV (reference sequence). This CDR3 has 15 amino acids. CDR3 residues: CASRNSSGLTYEQYF. In nucleotides, the CDR3 is TGTGCCAGCAGAAATTCTAGCGGACTTACCTACGAGCAGTACTTC.

This clonotype turned up a few times. V usage is TRBV7-9 and J usage is TRBJ1-2; D is ambiguous. V was trimmed by 5 bases and J by 0 bases, leaving 13 bases between them. CDR1 is SEHNR and CDR2 is FQNEAQ in the germline V gene (reference sequence). This CDR3 is 15 amino acids long. The CDR3 spells CASSPVTLANYGYTF. The CDR3 nucleotides read TGTGCCAGCAGCCCGGTAACTCTCGCTAACTATGGCTACACCTTC.

J is TRBJ2-7 and V is TRBV7-2, with a tentative D call TRBD1 (7 bases). Germline V lookup: CDR1 SGHTA, CDR2 FQGNSA. The CDR3 spans 16 residues. V shed 8 bases and J shed 5 bases, with 25 bases lying between them. CDR3 region: CASSLGSGGGANEQYV. In DNA form, the CDR3 reads TGTGCCAGCTCTCTCGGATCCGGAGGGGGCGCGAACGAGCAGTACGTC.

DNA for the CDR3: TGTGCCAGCAGCTTTAGCGGAGGGGTATCCTGGGGGGAGCAGTTCTTC. This encodes CASSFSGGVSWGEQFF. The chain is built from TRBV7-8 and TRBJ2-1; a weak D match, TRBD2 (6 bases). Germline V gene sequence: CDR1 SGHVS, CDR2 FQNEAQ. The CDR3 is 16 amino acids. V lost 3 bases and J 10 bases, leaving 22 bases between the germline ends.

This clonotype showed up just a few times. The V call is TRBV12-3 or TRBV12-4, the J call TRBJ2-1, with 9 bases identical to TRBD2. The CDR3 consists of 16 residues. After removal of 4 bases from V and 3 bases from J, the junction contained 7 bases not matched to a gene. CDR3 region: CASSSPGLAHYNEQFF. DNA of the CDR3: TGTGCCAGCAGTTCCCCGGGACTAGCCCACTACAATGAGCAGTTCTTC.

The chain combines TRBV11-1 with TRBJ2-3; TRBD2 aligns across 10 bases. The CDR3 is made up of 18 amino acids. In germline, CDR1 is SGHAT, CDR2 FQDESV (reference sequence). V lost 2 bases to trimming and J lost 2 bases; unmatched junction nucleotides: 10. In DNA, the CDR3 is TGTGCCAGCAGCTTAACCGCGTCACTAGCGGGGATCACAGATACGCAGTATTTT. It yields the protein CASSLTASLAGITDTQYF.

This sequence joins TRBV28 and TRBJ2-7; TRBD1 is a possible D gene (6 bases). The ends were cut back, 6 bases at V and 2 bases at J, with 17 bases in the middle. Germline lookup yields CDR1 MDHEN and CDR2 SYDVKM. The CDR3 consists of 15 residues. CDR3 loop: CASSPPTGFPYEQYF. CDR3 bases: TGTGCCAGCAGCCCGCCTACAGGGTTCCCCTACGAGCAGTACTTC.

This clonotype was observed a handful of times. The chain couples TRBV5-1 to TRBJ2-1; 7 nucleotides line up with TRBD1. The CDR3 has 15 amino acids. Germline V gene lookup returns CDR1 SGHRS and CDR2 YFSETQ. V was pared by 0 bases and J by 4 bases, with 4 bases of the junction left unmatched. For the CDR3, the DNA is TGCGCCAGCAGCTTGGATGGGACAGAATACAATGAGCAGTTCTTC. The encoded protein is CASSLDGTEYNEQFF.

A few counts support this clonotype. The rearrangement uses TRBV7-9 and TRBJ2-1, with TRBD2 as a possible D gene (5 bases). CDR1 SEHNR and CDR2 FQNEAQ come from the germline V gene (reference sequence). V dropped 8 bases and J dropped 5 bases, with 7 bases sitting between them. This CDR3 contains 11 residues. The CDR3 loop is CASLLDNEQFF. As DNA, the CDR3 is TGTGCCAGCCTACTAGACAATGAGCAGTTCTTC.

The sample holds a few counts of this clonotype. The chain has TRBV7-9 and TRBJ2-7, with 11 bases lining up with TRBD1. Germline V gene sequence: CDR1 SEHNR, CDR2 FQNEAQ (reference sequence). This CDR3 is 15 amino acids long. J was trimmed by 5 bases and V by 0 bases; bases with no gene match: 3. CDR3 protein: CASSLAGQGVNEQYF. DNA of the CDR3: TGTGCCAGCAGCTTAGCGGGACAGGGGGTTAACGAGCAGTACTTC.

The sample holds a few counts of this clonotype. This rearrangement joins TRBV7-9 to TRBJ1-5; D ambiguous. The germline CDR1 and CDR2 sequences are SEHNR and FQNEAQ (reference sequence). This CDR3 region has 15 residues. Trimming removed 8 bases at V and 1 base at J, with 15 bases between. This chain's CDR3 is CASGNSVESNQPQHF. CDR3 sequence (DNA): TGTGCCAGCGGGAATTCCGTAGAAAGCAATCAGCCCCAGCATTTT.

In this sample, this clonotype turned up a few times. V usage is TRBV7-2 and J usage is TRBJ2-2; tentative D call: TRBD2 (6 bases). Germline-derived CDR1 and CDR2 are SGHTA and FQGNSA. Trimming cost V 8 bases and J 6 bases, with 19 bases left between them. This CDR3 contains 15 residues. The CDR3 nucleotides read TGTGCCAGCCAAACGGAGGGGACCGCAGCCGGGGAGCTGTTTTTT. Translated: CASQTEGTAAGELFF.

The chain carries TRBV5-1 and TRBJ2-7; no reliable D call. Germline V gene sequence: CDR1 SGHRS, CDR2 YFSETQ. Trimming stripped 4 bases from V and 6 bases from J, with 8 bases between. This CDR3 is 11 amino acids long. CDR3 residues: CASSPVGEQYF. CDR3 bases: TGCGCCAGCAGCCCCGTCGGCGAGCAGTACTTC. Full variable domain (missing parts from reference TRBV5-1 and TRBJ2-7): KAGVTQTPRYLIKTRGQQVTLSCSPISGHRSVSWYQQTPGQGLQFLFEYFSETQRNKGNFPGRFSGRQFSNSRSEMNVSTLELGDSALYLCASSPVGEQYFGPGTRLTVT.